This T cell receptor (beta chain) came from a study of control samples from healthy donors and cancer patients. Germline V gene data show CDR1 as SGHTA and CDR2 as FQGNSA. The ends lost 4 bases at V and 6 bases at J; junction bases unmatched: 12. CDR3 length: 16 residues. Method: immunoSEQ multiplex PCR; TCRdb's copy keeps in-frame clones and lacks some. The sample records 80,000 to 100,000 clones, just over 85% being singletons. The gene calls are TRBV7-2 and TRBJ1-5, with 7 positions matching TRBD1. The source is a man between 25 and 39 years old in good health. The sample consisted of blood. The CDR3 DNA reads TGTGCCAGCAGCTCCCGGACAGGCCCCATTTTTCAGCCCCAGCATTTT. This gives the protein CASSSRTGPIFQPQHF.